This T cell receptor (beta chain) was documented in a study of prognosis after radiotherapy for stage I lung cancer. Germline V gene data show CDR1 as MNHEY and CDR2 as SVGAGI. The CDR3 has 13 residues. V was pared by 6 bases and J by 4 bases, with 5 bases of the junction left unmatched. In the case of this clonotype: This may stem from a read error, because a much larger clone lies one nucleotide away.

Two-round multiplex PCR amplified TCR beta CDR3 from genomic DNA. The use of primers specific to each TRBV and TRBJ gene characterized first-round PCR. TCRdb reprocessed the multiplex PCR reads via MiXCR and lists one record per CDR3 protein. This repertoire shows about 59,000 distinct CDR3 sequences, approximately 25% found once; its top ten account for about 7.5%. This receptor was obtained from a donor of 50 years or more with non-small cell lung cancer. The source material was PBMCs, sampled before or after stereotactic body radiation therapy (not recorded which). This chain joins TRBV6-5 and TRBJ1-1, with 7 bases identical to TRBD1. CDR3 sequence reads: CASRYRGVTEAFF. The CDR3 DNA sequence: TGTGCCAGCAGATACAGGGGAGTCACTGAAGCTTTCTTT.